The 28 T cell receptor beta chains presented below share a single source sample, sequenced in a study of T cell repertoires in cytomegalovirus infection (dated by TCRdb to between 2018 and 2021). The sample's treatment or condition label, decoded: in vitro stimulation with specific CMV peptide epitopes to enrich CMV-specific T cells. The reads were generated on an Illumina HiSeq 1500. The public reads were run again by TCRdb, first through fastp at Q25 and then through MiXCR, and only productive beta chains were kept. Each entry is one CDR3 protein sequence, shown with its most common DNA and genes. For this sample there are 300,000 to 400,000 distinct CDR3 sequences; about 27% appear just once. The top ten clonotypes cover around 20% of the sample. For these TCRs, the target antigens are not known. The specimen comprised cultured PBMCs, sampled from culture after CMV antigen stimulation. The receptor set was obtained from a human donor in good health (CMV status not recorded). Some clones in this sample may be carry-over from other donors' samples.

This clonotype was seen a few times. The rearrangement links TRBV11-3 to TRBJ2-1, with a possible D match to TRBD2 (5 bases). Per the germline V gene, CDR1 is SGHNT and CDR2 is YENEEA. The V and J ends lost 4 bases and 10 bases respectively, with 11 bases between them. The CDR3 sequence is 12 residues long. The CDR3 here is CASSYEEGEQFF. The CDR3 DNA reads TGTGCCAGCAGCTATGAAGAGGGCGAGCAGTTCTTC. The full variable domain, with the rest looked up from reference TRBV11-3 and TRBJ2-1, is EAGVVQSPRYKIIEKKQPVAFWCNPISGHNTLYWYLQNLGQGPELLIRYENEEAVDDSQLPKDRFSAERLKGVDSTLKIQPAELGDSAVYLCASSYEEGEQFFGPGTRLTVL.

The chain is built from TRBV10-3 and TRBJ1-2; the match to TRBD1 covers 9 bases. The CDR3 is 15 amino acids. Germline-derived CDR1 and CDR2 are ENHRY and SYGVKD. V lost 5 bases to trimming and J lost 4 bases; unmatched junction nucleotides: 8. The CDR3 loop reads CAISMGQGNSYGYTF. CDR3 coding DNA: TGTGCCATCAGTATGGGACAGGGCAATTCCTATGGCTACACCTTC.

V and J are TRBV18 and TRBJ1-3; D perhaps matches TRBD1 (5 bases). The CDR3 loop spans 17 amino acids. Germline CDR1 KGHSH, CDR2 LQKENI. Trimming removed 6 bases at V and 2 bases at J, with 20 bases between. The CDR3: CASSQTDRTATGNTIYF. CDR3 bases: TGTGCCAGCTCGCAGACAGACAGAACCGCAACTGGAAACACCATATATTTT.

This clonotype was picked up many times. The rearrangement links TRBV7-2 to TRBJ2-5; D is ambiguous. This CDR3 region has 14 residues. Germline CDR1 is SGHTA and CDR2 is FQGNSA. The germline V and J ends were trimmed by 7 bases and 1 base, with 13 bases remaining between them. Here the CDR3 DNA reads TGTGCCAGCACCCTTATGGGGTCCCAAGAGACCCAGTACTTC. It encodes CASTLMGSQETQYF.

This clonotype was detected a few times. The CDR3 DNA sequence: TGCAGCGCTGGACGGACTAGCGGGAACGAGCAGTACTTC. Its protein product is CSAGRTSGNEQYF. The chain is built from TRBV29-1 and TRBJ2-7, with 12 bases matching TRBD2. CDR1 is SQVTM, CDR2 ANQGSEA, per germline. V lost 7 bases and J lost 5; bases outside the gene matches: 6. The CDR3 consists of 13 residues.

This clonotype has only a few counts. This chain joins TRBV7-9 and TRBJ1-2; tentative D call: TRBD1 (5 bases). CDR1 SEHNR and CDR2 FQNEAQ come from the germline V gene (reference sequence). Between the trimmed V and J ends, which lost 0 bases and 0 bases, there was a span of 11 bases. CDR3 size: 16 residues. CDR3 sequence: CASSLASDMTNYGYTF. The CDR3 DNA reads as TGTGCCAGCAGCTTAGCCTCGGACATGACTAACTATGGCTACACCTTC.

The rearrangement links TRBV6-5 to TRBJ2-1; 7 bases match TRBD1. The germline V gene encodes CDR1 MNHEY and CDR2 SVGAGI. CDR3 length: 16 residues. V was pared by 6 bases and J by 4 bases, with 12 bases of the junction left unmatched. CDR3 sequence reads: CASRPIRGHLYNEQFF. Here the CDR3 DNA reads TGTGCCAGCAGACCTATAAGGGGGCATTTGTACAATGAGCAGTTCTTC.

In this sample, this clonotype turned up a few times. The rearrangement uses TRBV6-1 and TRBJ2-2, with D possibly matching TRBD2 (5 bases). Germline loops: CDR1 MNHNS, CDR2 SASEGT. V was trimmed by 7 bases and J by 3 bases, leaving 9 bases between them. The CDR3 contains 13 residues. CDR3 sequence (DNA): TGTGCCAGCACTTTTAGCGACACCGGGGAGCTGTTTTTT. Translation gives CASTFSDTGELFF.

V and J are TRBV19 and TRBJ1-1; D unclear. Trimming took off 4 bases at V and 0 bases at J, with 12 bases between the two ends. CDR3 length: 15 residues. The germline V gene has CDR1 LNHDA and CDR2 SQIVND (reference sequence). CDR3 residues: CASSNGAALNTEAFF. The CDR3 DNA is TGTGCCAGTAGTAATGGTGCGGCATTGAACACTGAAGCTTTCTTT.

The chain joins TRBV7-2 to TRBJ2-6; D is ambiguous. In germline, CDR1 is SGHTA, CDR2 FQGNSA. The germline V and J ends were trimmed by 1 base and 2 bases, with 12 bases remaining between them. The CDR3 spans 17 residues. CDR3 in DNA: TGTGCCAGCAGCTTAGTGGCCTTAGGAGCTGGGGCCAACGTCCTGACTTTC. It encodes CASSLVALGAGANVLTF.

The chain's CDR3 is CASSFSGTGANVLTF. In DNA, the CDR3 is TGTGCCAGCAGTTTCTCTGGGACTGGGGCCAACGTCCTGACTTTC. The rearrangement joins TRBV12-3 or TRBV12-4 to TRBJ2-6; D is unresolved. The length of the CDR3 is 15 residues. V was shortened by 3 bases and J by 2 bases, with 8 bases between the two germline ends.

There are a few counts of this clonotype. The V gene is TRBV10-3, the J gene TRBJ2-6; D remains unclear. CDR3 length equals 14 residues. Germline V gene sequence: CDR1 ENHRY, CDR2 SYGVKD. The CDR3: CASSLHGGANVLTF. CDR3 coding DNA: TGTGCATCATCCCTTCATGGGGGGGCCAACGTCCTGACTTTC.

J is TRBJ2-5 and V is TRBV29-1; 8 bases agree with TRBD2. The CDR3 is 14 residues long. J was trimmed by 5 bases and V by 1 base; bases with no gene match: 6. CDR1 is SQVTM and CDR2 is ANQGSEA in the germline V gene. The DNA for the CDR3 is TGCAGCGTTGAAGCGGGAGGGCCGACGGAGACCCAGTACTTC. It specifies CSVEAGGPTETQYF.

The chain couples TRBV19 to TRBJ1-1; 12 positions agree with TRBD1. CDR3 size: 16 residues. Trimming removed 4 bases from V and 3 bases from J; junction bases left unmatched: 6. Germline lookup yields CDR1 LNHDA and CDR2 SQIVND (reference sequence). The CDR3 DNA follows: TGTGCCAGTAGTAAGGGACAGGGGGCGAGGGACACTGAAGCTTTCTTT. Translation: CASSKGQGARDTEAFF.

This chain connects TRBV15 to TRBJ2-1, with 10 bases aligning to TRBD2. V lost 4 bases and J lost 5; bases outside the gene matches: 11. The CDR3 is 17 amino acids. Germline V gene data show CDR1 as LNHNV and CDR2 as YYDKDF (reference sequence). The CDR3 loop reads CATSNPLSGGAHNEQFF. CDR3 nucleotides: TGTGCCACCAGCAATCCACTAAGCGGGGGGGCGCACAATGAGCAGTTCTTC.

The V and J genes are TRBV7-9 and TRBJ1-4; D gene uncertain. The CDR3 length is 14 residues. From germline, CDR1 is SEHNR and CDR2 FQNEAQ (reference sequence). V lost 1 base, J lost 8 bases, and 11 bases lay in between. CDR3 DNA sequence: TGTGCCAGCAGCTTAGAGACCGCGAAGGAAAAACTGTTTTTT. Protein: CASSLETAKEKLFF.

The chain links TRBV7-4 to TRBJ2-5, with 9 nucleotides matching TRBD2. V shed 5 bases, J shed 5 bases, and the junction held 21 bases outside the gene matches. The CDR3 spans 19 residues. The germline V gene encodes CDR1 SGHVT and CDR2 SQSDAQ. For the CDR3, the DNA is TGTGCCAGCAGCCCCCAGGGAAGGAAGGTTGCGGGGGGGCTCGAGACCCAGTACTTC. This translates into CASSPQGRKVAGGLETQYF.

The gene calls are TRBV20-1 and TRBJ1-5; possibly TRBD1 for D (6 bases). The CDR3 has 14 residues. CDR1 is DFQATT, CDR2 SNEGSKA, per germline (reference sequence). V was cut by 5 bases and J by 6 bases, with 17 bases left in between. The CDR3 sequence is CSARRRGAIQPQHF. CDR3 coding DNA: TGCAGTGCTCGGCGCAGGGGAGCGATTCAGCCCCAGCATTTT.

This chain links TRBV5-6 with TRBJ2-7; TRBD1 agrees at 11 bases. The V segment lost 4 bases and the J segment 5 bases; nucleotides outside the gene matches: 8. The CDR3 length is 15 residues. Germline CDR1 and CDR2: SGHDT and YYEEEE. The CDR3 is CASSTGQGGIDEQYF. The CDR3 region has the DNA TGTGCCAGCAGCACGGGACAGGGGGGAATCGACGAGCAGTACTTC.

The CDR3 coding sequence is TGTGCCAGCAGCACAGGTTTAGAGGAAAAACTGTTTTTT. Encoded protein: CASSTGLEEKLFF. The V call is TRBV7-9, the J call TRBJ1-4, with D perhaps TRBD1 (5 bases). The CDR3 contains 13 residues. The V gene's germline CDR1 is SEHNR and CDR2 FQNEAQ (reference sequence). Trimming cost V 5 bases and J 8 bases, with 12 bases left between them.

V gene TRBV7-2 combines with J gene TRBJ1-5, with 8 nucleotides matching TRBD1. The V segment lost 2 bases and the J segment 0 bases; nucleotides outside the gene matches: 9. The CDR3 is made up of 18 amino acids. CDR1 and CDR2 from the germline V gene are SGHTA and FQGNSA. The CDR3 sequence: CASSLYRGQAYSNQPQHF. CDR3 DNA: TGTGCCAGCAGCTTATACCGGGGACAGGCTTATAGCAATCAGCCCCAGCATTTT. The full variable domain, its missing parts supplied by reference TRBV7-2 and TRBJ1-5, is GAGVSQSPSNKVTEKGKDVELRCDPISGHTALYWYRQSLGQGLEFLIYFQGNSAPDKSGLPSDRFSAERTGGSVSTLTIQRTQQEDSAVYLCASSLYRGQAYSNQPQHFGDGTRLSIL.

Here the CDR3 DNA reads TGTGCCAGCAGTTACTCGGCCAGTCCAACGGGGCAGCCCCAGCATTTT. Translation gives CASSYSASPTGQPQHF. This chain joins TRBV6-5 and TRBJ1-5; no reliable D call. V was clipped by 0 bases and J by 7 bases, with 16 bases between them. Germline V gene data show CDR1 as MNHEY and CDR2 as SVGAGI. The CDR3 spans 16 residues.

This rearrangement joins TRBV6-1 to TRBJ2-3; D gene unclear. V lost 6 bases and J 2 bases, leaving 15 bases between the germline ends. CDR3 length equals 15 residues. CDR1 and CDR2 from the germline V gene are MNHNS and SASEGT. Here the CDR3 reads CASRYYLANTDTQYF. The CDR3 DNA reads TGTGCCAGCAGATATTATTTAGCTAACACAGATACGCAGTATTTT.

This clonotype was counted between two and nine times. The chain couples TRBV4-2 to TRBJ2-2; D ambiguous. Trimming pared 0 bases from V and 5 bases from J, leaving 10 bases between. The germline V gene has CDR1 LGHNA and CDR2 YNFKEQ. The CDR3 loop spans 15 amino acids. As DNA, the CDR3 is TGTGCCAGCAGCCAAGATCGGCGACGAACCGGGGAGCTGTTTTTT. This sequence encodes CASSQDRRRTGELFF.

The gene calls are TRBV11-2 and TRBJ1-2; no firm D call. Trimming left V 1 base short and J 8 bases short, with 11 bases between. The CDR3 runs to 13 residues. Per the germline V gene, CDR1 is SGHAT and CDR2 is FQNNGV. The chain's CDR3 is CASSLASLGGYTF. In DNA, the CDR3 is TGTGCCAGCAGCTTAGCCAGCTTGGGCGGCTACACCTTC.

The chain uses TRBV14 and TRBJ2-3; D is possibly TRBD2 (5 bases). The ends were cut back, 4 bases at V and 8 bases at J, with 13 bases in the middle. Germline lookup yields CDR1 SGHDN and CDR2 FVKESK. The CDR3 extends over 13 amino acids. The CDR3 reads CASSPGLATTQYF. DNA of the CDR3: TGTGCCAGCAGCCCCGGACTCGCAACTACGCAGTATTTT.

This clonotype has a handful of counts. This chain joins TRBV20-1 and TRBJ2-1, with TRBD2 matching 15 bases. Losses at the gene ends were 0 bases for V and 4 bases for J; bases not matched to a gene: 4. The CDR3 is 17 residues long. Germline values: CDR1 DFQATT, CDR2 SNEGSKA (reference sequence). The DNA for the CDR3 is TGCAGTGCTAGAGATCCCGGACTAGCGGGAGGGTACAATGAGCAGTTCTTC. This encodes CSARDPGLAGGYNEQFF.

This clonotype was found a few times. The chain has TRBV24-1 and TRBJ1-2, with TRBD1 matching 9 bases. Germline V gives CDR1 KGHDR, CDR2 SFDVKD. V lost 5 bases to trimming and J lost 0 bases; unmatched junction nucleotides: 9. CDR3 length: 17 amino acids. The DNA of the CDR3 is TGTGCCACCAGTGGCACAGGGGGCTCGGATACTAACTATGGCTACACCTTC. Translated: CATSGTGGSDTNYGYTF.